The next 14 T cell receptor beta chains were all read from a single sample in a study of blood T cell repertoires in COVID-19. The protocol was immunoSEQ multiplex PCR, while the TCRdb copy is restricted to in-frame clones and leaves out a portion. The sample comprises tens of thousands of clones, less than 75% of which are singletons, and roughly 18% rests with the top ten. Sequencing was done on a sample of peripheral blood. These receptors originate from a woman aged 45-65 years with active or convalescent COVID-19.

The V call is TRBV27, the J call TRBJ1-5, with no clear D. CDR1 MNHEY and CDR2 SMNVEV come from the germline V gene (reference sequence). The CDR3 sequence is 13 residues long. V was clipped by 5 bases and J by 7 bases, with 12 bases between them. CDR3 nucleotide sequence: TGTGCCAGCAGTCCTACAAACAGCCAGCCCCAGCATTTT. It yields the protein CASSPTNSQPQHF.

The chain recombines TRBV3-1 (or the pseudogene TRBV3-2) with TRBJ2-1; TRBD2 agrees at 8 bases. CDR3 size: 15 residues. Per the germline V gene, CDR1 is LGHDT and CDR2 is YNNKEL (reference sequence). Trimming cost V 0 bases and J 6 bases; bases outside gene matches: 4. The CDR3 sequence is CASSQDASGSNEQFF. For the CDR3, the DNA is TGTGCCAGCAGCCAAGATGCCAGCGGGAGCAATGAGCAGTTCTTC.

The V gene is TRBV13, the J gene TRBJ2-7; a weak D match, TRBD2 (6 bases). This CDR3 is built from 15 residues. V lost 4 bases and J 3 bases, leaving 16 bases between the germline ends. Germline V gene data show CDR1 as PRHDT and CDR2 as FYEKMQ (reference sequence). CDR3 bases: TGTGCCAGCAGCTCCCCGGGACTTCCCTTCTACGAGCAGTACTTC. Residues: CASSSPGLPFYEQYF.

The V gene is TRBV6-1, the J gene TRBJ1-5, with TRBD1 as a possible D gene (5 bases). The germline CDR1 and CDR2 sequences are MNHNS and SASEGT. The CDR3 runs 15 residues. Between the trimmed V and J ends, which lost 1 base and 3 bases, there was a span of 10 bases. In DNA form, the CDR3 reads TGTGCCAGCAGTGAAGGACAGACAATCAATCAGCCCCAGCATTTT. Translating it yields CASSEGQTINQPQHF.

This clone has only one observation. The V gene is TRBV6-1, the J gene TRBJ2-3; maybe TRBD1 (5 bases). Trimming removed 3 bases at V and 6 bases at J, with 22 bases between. CDR3 length: 17 residues. Per the germline V gene, CDR1 is MNHNS and CDR2 is SASEGT. CDR3 DNA: TGTGCCAGCAGTGAGAGTTTAGGTCAGGGTGGATGGGATACGCAGTATTTT. This codes for CASSESLGQGGWDTQYF.

The chain links TRBV7-9 to TRBJ2-3; 10 bases map to TRBD1. This CDR3 has 15 amino acids. Trimming removed 5 bases from V and 2 bases from J; junction bases left unmatched: 4. Germline V lookup: CDR1 SEHNR, CDR2 FQNEAQ (reference sequence). CDR3 loop: CASSTTGGNTDTQYF. DNA of the CDR3: TGTGCCAGCAGCACGACAGGGGGCAACACAGATACGCAGTATTTT.

The V call is TRBV7-9, the J call TRBJ2-1; 8 bases line up with TRBD2. With 2 bases clipped from V and 2 bases from J, the junction kept 8 bases outside the gene matches. Germline V gene data show CDR1 as SEHNR and CDR2 as FQNEAQ (reference sequence). The CDR3 contains 17 residues. CDR3 in DNA: TGTGCCAGCAGCTTAAGTCTGGGACTAGATACCTACAATGAGCAGTTCTTC. As protein: CASSLSLGLDTYNEQFF. Drawing the rest from reference TRBV7-9 and TRBJ2-1, the complete variable domain is DTGVSQNPRHKITKRGQNVTFRCDPISEHNRLYWYRQTLGQGPEFLTYFQNEAQLEKSRLLSDRFSAERPKGSFSTLEIQRTEQGDSAMYLCASSLSLGLDTYNEQFFGPGTRLTVL.

This clone was seen a single time. The J gene is TRBJ1-4, the V gene TRBV7-2, with D possibly TRBD1 on 6 matching bases. The V end lost 4 bases, the J end lost 8 bases, and 17 bases lay between the germline ends. The germline gives CDR1 SGHTA, CDR2 FQGNSA. This CDR3 spans 15 amino acids. CDR3 loop: CASSSQGREKEKLFF. Written as DNA, the CDR3 is TGTGCCAGCAGCTCGCAGGGGAGAGAAAAAGAAAAACTGTTTTTT.

The rearrangement joins TRBV5-4 to TRBJ2-2, with 7 nucleotides matching TRBD2. There are 15 residues in the CDR3. The V and J ends lost 5 bases and 0 bases, in that order; junction bases with no gene match: 4. CDR1 and CDR2 (germline): SGHNT, YYREEE (reference sequence). The CDR3 loop is CASRSGTTNTGELFF. Written as DNA, the CDR3 is TGTGCCAGCAGGTCCGGGACTACGAACACCGGGGAGCTGTTTTTT. The variable domain in full, with the rest retrieved from reference TRBV5-4 and TRBJ2-2, is ETGVTQSPTHLIKTRGQQVTLRCSSQSGHNTVSWYQQALGQGPQFIFQYYREEENGRGNFPPRFSGLQFPNYSSELNVNALELDDSALYLCASRSGTTNTGELFFGEGSRLTVL.

This clone was seen a handful of times. An end of the junction differs from the germline gene, which may be a read error. The V and J genes are TRBV5-6 and TRBJ1-4; 11 nucleotides match TRBD1. The length of the CDR3 is 11 residues. Per germline, CDR1 SGHDT and CDR2 YYEEEE. This CDR3 is CASSGGQGAVF. The DNA for the CDR3 is TGTGCCAGCAGCGGAGGACAGGGGGCAGTTTTT.

V usage is TRBV30 and J usage is TRBJ2-3, with 9 bases that match TRBD1. Germline loops: CDR1 GTSNPN, CDR2 SVGIG (reference sequence). This CDR3 has 13 amino acids. V lost 1 base, J lost 5 bases, and 1 base stayed unmatched. The CDR3 DNA reads TGTGCCTGGAGTGGACAGGGGGGAGATACGCAGTATTTT. This gives the protein CAWSGQGGDTQYF.

This chain connects TRBV27 to TRBJ2-1, with TRBD2 matching 10 bases. V shed 3 bases, J shed 8 bases, and the junction held 16 bases outside the gene matches. The CDR3 length is 18 residues. The germline CDR1 and CDR2 sequences are MNHEY and SMNVEV (reference sequence). In nucleotides, the CDR3 is TGTGCCAGCAGTTTCAGGCTAGCGGGAGAAGTCAGGGCCGATGAGCAGTTCTTC. It codes for CASSFRLAGEVRADEQFF.

There are a few counts of this clone. V gene TRBV11-2 combines with J gene TRBJ1-5, with D possibly matching TRBD1 (6 bases). The germline V and J ends were trimmed by 5 bases and 2 bases, with 10 bases remaining between them. CDR3 length equals 14 residues. Germline loops: CDR1 SGHAT, CDR2 FQNNGV. The CDR3 nucleotides are TGTGCCAGCAGCCTGACAGGCCGCAATCAGCCCCAGCATTTT. This translates into CASSLTGRNQPQHF.

In its sample, this clone was seen once. CDR3 sequence: CASSPGQGNTIYF. CDR3 sequence (DNA): TGTGCCAGCAGCCCAGGACAGGGAAACACCATATATTTT. V usage is TRBV3-1 (or the pseudogene TRBV3-2) and J usage is TRBJ1-3; a weak D match, TRBD1 (6 bases). There are 13 residues in the CDR3. The germline V gene encodes CDR1 LGHDT and CDR2 YNNKEL (reference sequence). V was shortened by 4 bases and J by 4 bases, with 8 bases between the two germline ends.